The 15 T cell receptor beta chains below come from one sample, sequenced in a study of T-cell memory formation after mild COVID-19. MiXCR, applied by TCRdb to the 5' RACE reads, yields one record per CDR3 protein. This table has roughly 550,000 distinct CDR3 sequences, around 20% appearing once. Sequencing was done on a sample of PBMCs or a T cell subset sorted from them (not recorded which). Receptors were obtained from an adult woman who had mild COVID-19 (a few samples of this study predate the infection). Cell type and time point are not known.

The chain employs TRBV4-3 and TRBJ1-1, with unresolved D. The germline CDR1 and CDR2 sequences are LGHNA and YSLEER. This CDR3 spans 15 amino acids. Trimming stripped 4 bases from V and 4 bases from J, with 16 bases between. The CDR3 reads CASSPKSGGGTEAFF. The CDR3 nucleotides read TGCGCCAGCAGCCCCAAGTCCGGTGGCGGCACTGAAGCTTTCTTT.

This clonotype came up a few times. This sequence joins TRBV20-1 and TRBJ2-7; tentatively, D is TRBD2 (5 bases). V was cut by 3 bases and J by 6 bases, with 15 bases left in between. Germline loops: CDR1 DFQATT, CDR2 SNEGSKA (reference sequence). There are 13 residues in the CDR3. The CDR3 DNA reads TGCAGTGCTAGGGACTCAAGCAGGCCCGAGCAGTACTTC. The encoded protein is CSARDSSRPEQYF.

This chain's CDR3 is CASRRQGSQETQYF. The DNA for the CDR3 is TGTGCCAGCAGAAGACAGGGGAGCCAAGAGACCCAGTACTTC. This chain links TRBV7-8 with TRBJ2-5; 8 nucleotides line up with TRBD1. This CDR3 is built from 14 residues. Germline CDR1 and CDR2: SGHVS and FQNEAQ. V was clipped by 6 bases and J by 1 base; unmatched bases: 4.

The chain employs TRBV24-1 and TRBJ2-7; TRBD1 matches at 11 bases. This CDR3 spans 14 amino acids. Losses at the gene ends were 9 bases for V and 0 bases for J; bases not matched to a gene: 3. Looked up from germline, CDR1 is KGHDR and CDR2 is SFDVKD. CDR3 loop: CATRGTGGSYEQYF. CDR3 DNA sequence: TGTGCCACCCGAGGGACAGGGGGCTCCTACGAGCAGTACTTC.

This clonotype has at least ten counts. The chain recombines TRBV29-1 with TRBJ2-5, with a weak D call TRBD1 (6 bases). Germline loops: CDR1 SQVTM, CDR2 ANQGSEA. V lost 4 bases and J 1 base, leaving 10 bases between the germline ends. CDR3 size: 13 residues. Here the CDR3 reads CSVVGRGQETQYF. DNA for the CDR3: TGCAGCGTTGTCGGCAGGGGCCAAGAGACCCAGTACTTC.

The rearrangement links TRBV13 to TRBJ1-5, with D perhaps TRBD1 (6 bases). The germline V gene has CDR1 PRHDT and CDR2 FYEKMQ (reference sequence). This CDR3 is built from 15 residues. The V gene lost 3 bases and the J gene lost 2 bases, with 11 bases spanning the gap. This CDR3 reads CASSFRGNGNQPQHF. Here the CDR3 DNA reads TGTGCCAGCAGCTTTAGGGGGAACGGCAATCAGCCCCAGCATTTT.

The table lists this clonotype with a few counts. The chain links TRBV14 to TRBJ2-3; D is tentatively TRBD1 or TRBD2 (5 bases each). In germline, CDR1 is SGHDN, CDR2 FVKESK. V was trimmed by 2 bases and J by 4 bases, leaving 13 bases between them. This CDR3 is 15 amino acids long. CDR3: CASSQQPGTADTQYF. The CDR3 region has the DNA TGTGCCAGCAGCCAACAACCAGGGACCGCAGATACGCAGTATTTT.

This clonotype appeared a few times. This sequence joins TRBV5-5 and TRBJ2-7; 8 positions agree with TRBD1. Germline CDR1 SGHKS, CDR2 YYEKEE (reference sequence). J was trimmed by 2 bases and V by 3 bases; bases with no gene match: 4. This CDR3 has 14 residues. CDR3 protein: CASSWTGLAYEQYF. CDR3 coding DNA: TGTGCCAGCAGCTGGACAGGGTTGGCCTACGAGCAGTACTTC.

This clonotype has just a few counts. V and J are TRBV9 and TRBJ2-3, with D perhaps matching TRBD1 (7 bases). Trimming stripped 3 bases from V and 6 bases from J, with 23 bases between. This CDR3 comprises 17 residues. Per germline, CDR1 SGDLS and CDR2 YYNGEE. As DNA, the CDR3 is TGTGCCAGCAGCGAGAGACAGGGAGGCTGGTTGGGGGATACGCAGTATTTT. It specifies CASSERQGGWLGDTQYF.

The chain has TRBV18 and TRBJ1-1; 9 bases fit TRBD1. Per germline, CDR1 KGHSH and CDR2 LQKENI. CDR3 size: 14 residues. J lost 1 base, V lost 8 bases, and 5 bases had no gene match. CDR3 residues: CASGQGMGNTEAFF. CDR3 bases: TGTGCCAGCGGACAGGGGATGGGGAACACTGAAGCTTTCTTT.

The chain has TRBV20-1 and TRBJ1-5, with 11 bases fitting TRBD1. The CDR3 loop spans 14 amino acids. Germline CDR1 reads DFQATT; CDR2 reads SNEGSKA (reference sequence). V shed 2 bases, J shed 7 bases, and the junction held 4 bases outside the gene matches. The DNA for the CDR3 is TGCAGTGCTAGAACCGGGACAGGGGGACAGCCCCAGCATTTT. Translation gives CSARTGTGGQPQHF.

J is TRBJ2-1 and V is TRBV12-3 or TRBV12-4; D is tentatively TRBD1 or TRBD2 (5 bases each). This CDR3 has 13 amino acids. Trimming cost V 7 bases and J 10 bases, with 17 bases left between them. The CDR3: CASTGRQLGEQFF. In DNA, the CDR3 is TGTGCCAGCACGGGACGCCAGCTCGGGGAGCAGTTCTTC.

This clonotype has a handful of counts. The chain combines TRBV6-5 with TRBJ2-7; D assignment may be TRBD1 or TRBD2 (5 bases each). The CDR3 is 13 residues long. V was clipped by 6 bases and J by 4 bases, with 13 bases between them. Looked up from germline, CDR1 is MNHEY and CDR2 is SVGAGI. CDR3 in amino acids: CASSRDGRYEQYF. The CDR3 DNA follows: TGTGCCAGCAGCCGGGACGGCCGTTACGAGCAGTACTTC.

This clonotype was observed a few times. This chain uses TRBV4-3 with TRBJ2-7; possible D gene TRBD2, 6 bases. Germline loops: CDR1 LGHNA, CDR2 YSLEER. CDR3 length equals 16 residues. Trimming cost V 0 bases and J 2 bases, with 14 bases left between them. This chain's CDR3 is CASSQDIVGGAYEQYF. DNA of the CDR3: TGCGCCAGCAGCCAAGATATAGTTGGCGGGGCCTACGAGCAGTACTTC.

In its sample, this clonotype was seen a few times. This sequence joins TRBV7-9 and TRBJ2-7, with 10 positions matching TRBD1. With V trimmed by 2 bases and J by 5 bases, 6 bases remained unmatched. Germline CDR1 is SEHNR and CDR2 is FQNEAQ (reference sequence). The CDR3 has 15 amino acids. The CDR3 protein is CASSLPGTGVHEQYF. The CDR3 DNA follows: TGTGCCAGCAGCTTACCCGGGACAGGGGTCCACGAGCAGTACTTC.